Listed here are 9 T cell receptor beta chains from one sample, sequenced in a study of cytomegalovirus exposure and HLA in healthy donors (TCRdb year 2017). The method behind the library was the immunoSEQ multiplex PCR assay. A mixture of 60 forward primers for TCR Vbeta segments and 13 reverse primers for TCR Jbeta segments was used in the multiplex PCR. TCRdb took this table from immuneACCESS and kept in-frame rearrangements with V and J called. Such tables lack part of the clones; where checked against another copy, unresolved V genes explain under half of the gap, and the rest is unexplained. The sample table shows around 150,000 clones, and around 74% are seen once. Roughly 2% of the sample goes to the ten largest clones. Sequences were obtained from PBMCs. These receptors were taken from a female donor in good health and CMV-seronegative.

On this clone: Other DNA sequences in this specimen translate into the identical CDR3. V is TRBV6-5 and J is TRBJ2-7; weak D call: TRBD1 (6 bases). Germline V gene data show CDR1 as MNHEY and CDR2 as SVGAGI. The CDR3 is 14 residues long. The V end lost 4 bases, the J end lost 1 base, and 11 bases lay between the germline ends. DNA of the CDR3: TGTGCCAGCAGTTCCCCGGGACAATCCTACGAGCAGTACTTC. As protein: CASSSPGQSYEQYF.

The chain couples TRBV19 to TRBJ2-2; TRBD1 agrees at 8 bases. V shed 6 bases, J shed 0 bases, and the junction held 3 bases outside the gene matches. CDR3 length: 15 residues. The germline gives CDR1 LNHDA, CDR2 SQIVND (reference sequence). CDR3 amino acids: CASSRTGTNTGELFF. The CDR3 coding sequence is TGTGCCAGTAGCCGGACAGGGACGAACACCGGGGAGCTGTTTTTT. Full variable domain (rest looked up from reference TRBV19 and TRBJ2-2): DGGITQSPKYLFRKEGQNVTLSCEQNLNHDAMYWYRQDPGQGLRLIYYSQIVNDFQKGDIAEGYSVSREKKESFPLTVTSAQKNPTAFYLCASSRTGTNTGELFFGEGSRLTVL.

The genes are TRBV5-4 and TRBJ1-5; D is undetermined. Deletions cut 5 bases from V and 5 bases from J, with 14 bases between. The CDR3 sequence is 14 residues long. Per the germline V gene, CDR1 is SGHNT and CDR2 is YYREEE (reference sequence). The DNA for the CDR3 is TGTGCCAGCAGGATTGACCCGGGAGATCAGCCCCAGCATTTT. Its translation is CASRIDPGDQPQHF. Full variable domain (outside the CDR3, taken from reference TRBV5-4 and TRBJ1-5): ETGVTQSPTHLIKTRGQQVTLRCSSQSGHNTVSWYQQALGQGPQFIFQYYREEENGRGNFPPRFSGLQFPNYSSELNVNALELDDSALYLCASRIDPGDQPQHFGDGTRLSIL.

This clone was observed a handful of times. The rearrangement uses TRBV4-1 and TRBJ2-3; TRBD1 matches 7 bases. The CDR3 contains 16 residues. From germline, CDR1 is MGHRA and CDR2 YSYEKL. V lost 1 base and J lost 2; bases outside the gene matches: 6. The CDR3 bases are TGCGCCAGCAGCCAAGCACCCGGGACAGCCACAGATACGCAGTATTTT. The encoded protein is CASSQAPGTATDTQYF.

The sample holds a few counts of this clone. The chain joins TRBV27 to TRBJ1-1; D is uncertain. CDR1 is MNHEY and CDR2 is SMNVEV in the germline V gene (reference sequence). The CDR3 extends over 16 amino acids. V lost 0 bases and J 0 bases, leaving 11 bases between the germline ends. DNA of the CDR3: TGTGCCAGCAGTTTATCTGGCGGCTCAATGAACACTGAAGCTTTCTTT. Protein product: CASSLSGGSMNTEAFF.

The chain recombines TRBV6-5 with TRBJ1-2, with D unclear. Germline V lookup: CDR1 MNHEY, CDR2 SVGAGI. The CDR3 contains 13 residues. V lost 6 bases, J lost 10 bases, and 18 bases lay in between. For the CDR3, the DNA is TGTGCCAGCAGCCTAGTCGTATTTCTGGACTACACCTTC. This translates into CASSLVVFLDYTF.

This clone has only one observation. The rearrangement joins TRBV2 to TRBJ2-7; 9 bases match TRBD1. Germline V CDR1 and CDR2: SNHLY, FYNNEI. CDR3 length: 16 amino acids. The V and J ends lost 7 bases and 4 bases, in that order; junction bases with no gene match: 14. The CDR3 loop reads CASKVGLGTGSYEQYF. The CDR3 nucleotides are TGTGCCAGCAAAGTGGGACTCGGGACAGGGTCATACGAGCAGTACTTC.

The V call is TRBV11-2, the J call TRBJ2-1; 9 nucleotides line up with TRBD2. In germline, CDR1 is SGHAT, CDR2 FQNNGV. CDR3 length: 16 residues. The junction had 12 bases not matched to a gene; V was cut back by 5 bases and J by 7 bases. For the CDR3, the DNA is TGTGCCAGCAGCCTTACAGAGAGCGGGAGGTGGAATGAGCAGTTCTTC. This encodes CASSLTESGRWNEQFF.

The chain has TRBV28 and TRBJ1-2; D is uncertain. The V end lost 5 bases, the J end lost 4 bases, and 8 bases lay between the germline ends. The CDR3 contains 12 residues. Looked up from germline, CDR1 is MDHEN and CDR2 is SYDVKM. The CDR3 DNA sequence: TGTGCCAGCAGTCAGGAGGGCTATGGCTACACCTTC. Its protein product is CASSQEGYGYTF.